A selection of T cell receptor beta chains follows, all from one sample in a study of T-cell reconstitution after alpha-beta-depleted transplantation in children. TCRdb fed the PCR reads into MiXCR, producing one record per CDR3 protein. The sample records 300,000 or so distinct CDR3 sequences, approximately 20% being singletons. The material was PBMCs, mostly from graft donor cells, obtained 180 days after TCRalphabeta/CD19-depleted stem cell transplant. All receptors come from a male patient aged 10-17 years who had a stem cell transplant for acute lymphoblastic leukemia, so the T cells may come from the graft donor. CDR3s include the opening cysteine and the closing phenylalanine or tryptophan. Each record gives: J gene, V gene, D gene, clone size, CDR3 protein, CDR3 DNA. The D gene is left open where the match is weak. Size tells how often a clone was seen (once, few, many) or the class of an expanded clone, and some rows leave it out.

j_gene: TRBJ2-1; v_gene: TRBV6-4; d_gene: .; abundance: .; CDR3aa: CASSPGGVFNNEQFF; CDR3nt: TGTGCCAGCAGTCCCGGCGGGGTGTTCAACAATGAGCAGTTCTTC
j_gene: TRBJ1-4; v_gene: TRBV27; d_gene: .; abundance: .; CDR3aa: CASGPVEKREKLFF; CDR3nt: TGTGCCAGCGGACCCGTGGAGAAACGCGAAAAACTGTTTTTT
j_gene: TRBJ2-7; v_gene: TRBV4-1; d_gene: .; abundance: few; CDR3aa: CASSPKARFYEQYF; CDR3nt: TGCGCCAGCAGCCCCAAAGCCAGGTTCTACGAGCAGTACTTC
j_gene: TRBJ2-5; v_gene: TRBV11-2; d_gene: .; abundance: .; CDR3aa: CASSRQVQETQYF; CDR3nt: TGTGCCAGCAGCCGACAAGTCCAAGAGACCCAGTACTTC
j_gene: TRBJ2-3; v_gene: TRBV20-1; d_gene: TRBD2; abundance: few; CDR3aa: CSGIAGHTDTQYF; CDR3nt: TGCAGTGGCATAGCGGGCCACACAGATACGCAGTATTTT
j_gene: TRBJ2-7; v_gene: TRBV4-1; d_gene: TRBD2; abundance: few; CDR3aa: CASSQLLAGDLEQYF; CDR3nt: TGCGCCAGCAGCCAATTACTAGCGGGAGATTTAGAGCAGTACTTC
j_gene: TRBJ1-4; v_gene: TRBV28; d_gene: TRBD1; abundance: .; CDR3aa: CASPPADRKVANEKLFF; CDR3nt: TGTGCCAGCCCCCCGGCGGACAGGAAGGTTGCTAATGAAAAACTGTTTTTT
j_gene: TRBJ2-4; v_gene: TRBV3-1; d_gene: .; abundance: .; CDR3aa: CASSQPKNKNIQYF; CDR3nt: TGTGCCAGCAGCCAGCCTAAAAATAAAAACATTCAGTACTTC
j_gene: TRBJ1-5; v_gene: TRBV4-1; d_gene: .; abundance: .; CDR3aa: CASSSRAGGGQPQHF; CDR3nt: TGCGCCAGCAGCTCAAGGGCGGGGGGAGGTCAGCCCCAGCATTTT
j_gene: TRBJ1-1; v_gene: TRBV2; d_gene: .; abundance: .; CDR3aa: CASIRAKGTEAFF; CDR3nt: TGTGCCAGCATCAGGGCGAAGGGCACTGAAGCTTTCTTT
j_gene: TRBJ1-5; v_gene: TRBV20-1; d_gene: .; abundance: few; CDR3aa: CSARGWSGLNQPQHF; CDR3nt: TGCAGTGCTAGAGGATGGTCAGGGCTCAATCAGCCCCAGCATTTT
j_gene: TRBJ1-2; v_gene: TRBV6-1; d_gene: .; abundance: .; CDR3aa: CASSEYRANYGYTF; CDR3nt: TGTGCCAGCAGTGAATACAGGGCTAACTATGGCTACACCTTC
j_gene: TRBJ2-3; v_gene: TRBV12-3/TRBV12-4; d_gene: TRBD2; abundance: .; CDR3aa: CASSLWQGGGTDTQYF; CDR3nt: TGTGCCAGCAGTTTATGGCAGGGAGGGGGCACAGATACGCAGTATTTT
j_gene: TRBJ2-1; v_gene: TRBV9; d_gene: .; abundance: few; CDR3aa: CASSAVSGQQFF; CDR3nt: TGTGCCAGCAGCGCCGTTAGCGGACAGCAGTTCTTC
j_gene: TRBJ2-7; v_gene: TRBV20-1; d_gene: TRBD2; abundance: few; CDR3aa: CSAPTSGAYEQYF; CDR3nt: TGCAGTGCTCCGACTAGCGGCGCCTACGAGCAGTACTTC
j_gene: TRBJ2-3; v_gene: TRBV20-1; d_gene: .; abundance: few; CDR3aa: CSARDWADTQYF; CDR3nt: TGCAGTGCTAGAGATTGGGCAGATACGCAGTATTTT
j_gene: TRBJ2-3; v_gene: TRBV5-1; d_gene: TRBD1; abundance: .; CDR3aa: CASSLTGVGADTQYF; CDR3nt: TGCGCCAGCAGCCTGACAGGGGTGGGCGCAGATACGCAGTATTTT
j_gene: TRBJ2-1; v_gene: TRBV7-3; d_gene: TRBD2; abundance: .; CDR3aa: CASRSTREGGSYNEQFF; CDR3nt: TGTGCCAGCAGGTCAACTCGGGAGGGGGGCTCCTACAATGAGCAGTTCTTC
j_gene: TRBJ2-2; v_gene: TRBV13; d_gene: .; abundance: .; CDR3aa: CASSLVAWELFF; CDR3nt: TGTGCCAGCAGCTTGGTCGCCTGGGAGCTGTTTTTT
j_gene: TRBJ2-3; v_gene: TRBV6-2/TRBV6-3; d_gene: TRBD2; abundance: few; CDR3aa: CASSYKVREGTQYF; CDR3nt: TGTGCCAGCAGTTACAAGGTCCGGGAGGGTACGCAGTATTTT
j_gene: TRBJ1-2; v_gene: TRBV29-1; d_gene: .; abundance: many; CDR3aa: CSVEEGVYGYTF; CDR3nt: TGCAGCGTTGAAGAGGGTGTCTATGGCTACACCTTC
j_gene: TRBJ1-5; v_gene: TRBV10-3; d_gene: TRBD1; abundance: .; CDR3aa: CAIRADRGGNQPQHF; CDR3nt: TGTGCCATCAGGGCGGACAGGGGAGGCAATCAGCCCCAGCATTTT
j_gene: TRBJ2-1; v_gene: TRBV5-1; d_gene: .; abundance: few; CDR3aa: CASSPVGGAGSLNEQFF; CDR3nt: TGCGCCAGCAGCCCAGTAGGGGGCGCGGGGTCCCTCAATGAGCAGTTCTTC
j_gene: TRBJ2-3; v_gene: TRBV5-1; d_gene: TRBD2; abundance: .; CDR3aa: CASSSGGRTDTQYF; CDR3nt: TGCGCCAGCAGCTCCGGCGGGAGGACAGATACGCAGTATTTT
j_gene: TRBJ2-7; v_gene: TRBV29-1; d_gene: .; abundance: few; CDR3aa: CSALTEPQYEQYF; CDR3nt: TGCAGCGCTCTGACAGAACCCCAATACGAGCAGTACTTC
j_gene: TRBJ2-7; v_gene: TRBV13; d_gene: .; abundance: few; CDR3aa: CASSHSTDTYEQYF; CDR3nt: TGTGCCAGCAGCCACTCGACAGATACCTACGAGCAGTACTTC
j_gene: TRBJ2-2; v_gene: TRBV7-2; d_gene: .; abundance: many; CDR3aa: CASSLAHTSTGELFF; CDR3nt: TGTGCCAGCAGCTTAGCCCATACTAGCACCGGGGAGCTGTTTTTT
j_gene: TRBJ2-3; v_gene: TRBV21-1; d_gene: .; abundance: .; CDR3aa: CASSKNRTSGRAADTQYF; CDR3nt: TGTGCCAGCAGCAAAAACCGGACTAGCGGGAGGGCGGCAGATACGCAGTATTTT
j_gene: TRBJ1-1; v_gene: TRBV19; d_gene: TRBD1; abundance: few; CDR3aa: CASMDRRLLEAFF; CDR3nt: TGTGCCAGTATGGACAGGAGGCTACTAGAAGCTTTCTTT
j_gene: TRBJ2-1; v_gene: TRBV7-9; d_gene: TRBD2; abundance: few; CDR3aa: CASSRGGPYNEQFF; CDR3nt: TGTGCCAGCAGCCGGGGGGGGCCGTACAATGAGCAGTTCTTC
j_gene: TRBJ2-7; v_gene: TRBV6-2/TRBV6-3; d_gene: .; abundance: .; CDR3aa: CASSYSPNYKQYF; CDR3nt: TGTGCCAGCAGTTACTCCCCCAACTACAAGCAGTACTTC
j_gene: TRBJ1-2; v_gene: TRBV5-1; d_gene: .; abundance: few; CDR3aa: CASSPFSPGGYTF; CDR3nt: TGCGCCAGCAGCCCTTTCTCCCCAGGAGGCTACACCTTC
j_gene: TRBJ2-3; v_gene: TRBV28; d_gene: TRBD2; abundance: few; CDR3aa: CASRVAGVTDTQYF; CDR3nt: TGTGCCAGCAGAGTAGCGGGAGTAACAGATACGCAGTATTTT
j_gene: TRBJ2-3; v_gene: TRBV7-6; d_gene: TRBD2; abundance: .; CDR3aa: CASSLEVQREGPSTDTQYF; CDR3nt: TGTGCCAGCAGCTTAGAGGTACAGCGGGAGGGCCCCAGCACAGATACGCAGTATTTT
j_gene: TRBJ2-5; v_gene: TRBV2; d_gene: .; abundance: .; CDR3aa: CARKDPGGWETQYF; CDR3nt: TGTGCCAGAAAGGATCCAGGGGGGTGGGAGACCCAGTACTTC
j_gene: TRBJ2-2; v_gene: TRBV7-4; d_gene: .; abundance: once; CDR3aa: CASSFLQVEDSNTGELFF; CDR3nt: TGTGCCAGCAGCTTCCTACAGGTGGAGGATTCGAACACCGGGGAGCTGTTTTTT
j_gene: TRBJ1-2; v_gene: TRBV5-6; d_gene: .; abundance: .; CDR3aa: CASSLADQGYYGYTF; CDR3nt: TGTGCCAGCAGCTTGGCTGACCAGGGATACTATGGCTACACCTTC
j_gene: TRBJ2-7; v_gene: TRBV2; d_gene: TRBD1; abundance: .; CDR3aa: CASGRQGYEQYF; CDR3nt: TGTGCCAGCGGGCGACAGGGCTACGAGCAGTACTTC
j_gene: TRBJ2-2; v_gene: TRBV5-1; d_gene: .; abundance: .; CDR3aa: CASTVWDSSWNTGELFF; CDR3nt: TGCGCCAGCACCGTATGGGACTCTAGCTGGAACACCGGGGAGCTGTTTTTT
j_gene: TRBJ1-1; v_gene: TRBV4-1; d_gene: TRBD1; abundance: few; CDR3aa: CASSQEGTANTEAFF; CDR3nt: TGCGCCAGCAGCCAAGAAGGGACAGCGAACACTGAAGCTTTCTTT
j_gene: TRBJ2-2; v_gene: TRBV5-1; d_gene: .; abundance: few; CDR3aa: CASSFSDISTGELFF; CDR3nt: TGCGCCAGCAGCTTTTCAGATATCTCCACCGGGGAGCTGTTTTTT
j_gene: TRBJ2-1; v_gene: TRBV28; d_gene: .; abundance: many; CDR3aa: CASSLWASSYNEQFF; CDR3nt: TGTGCCAGCAGTTTATGGGCTAGTTCCTACAATGAGCAGTTCTTC